This T cell receptor beta chain emerged from a study of T cells in Graves' hyperthyroidism and ophthalmopathy. Study observations and caveats: The blood repertoire included most of the expanded thyroid clonotypes above 0.001.

On this clonotype: Antigen: not known.

Looked up from germline, CDR1 is SQVTM and CDR2 is ANQGSEA. V gave up 6 bases and J gave up 2 bases, with 8 bases separating them. The CDR3 has 12 amino acids. Researchers took RNA transcripts and amplified the TCR beta CDR3 regions from them. HTBI primers drove first-round RT-PCR of the TCR CDR3. TCRdb re-called the multiplex PCR reads with MiXCR, one entry per CDR3 protein. The data hold about 300,000 distinct CDR3 sequences, with approximately 15% observed a single time. Exclusion criteria comprised uncontrolled infection, other autoimmune disease, pregnancy or lactation. What was sequenced was blood. This receptor was obtained from a man aged 30-40 years with Graves' hyperthyroidism. The chain links TRBV29-1 to TRBJ2-4; D not certain. The CDR3 DNA reads as TGCAGCGTCGGCGAGACCAAAAACATTCAGTACTTC. This sequence encodes CSVGETKNIQYF.